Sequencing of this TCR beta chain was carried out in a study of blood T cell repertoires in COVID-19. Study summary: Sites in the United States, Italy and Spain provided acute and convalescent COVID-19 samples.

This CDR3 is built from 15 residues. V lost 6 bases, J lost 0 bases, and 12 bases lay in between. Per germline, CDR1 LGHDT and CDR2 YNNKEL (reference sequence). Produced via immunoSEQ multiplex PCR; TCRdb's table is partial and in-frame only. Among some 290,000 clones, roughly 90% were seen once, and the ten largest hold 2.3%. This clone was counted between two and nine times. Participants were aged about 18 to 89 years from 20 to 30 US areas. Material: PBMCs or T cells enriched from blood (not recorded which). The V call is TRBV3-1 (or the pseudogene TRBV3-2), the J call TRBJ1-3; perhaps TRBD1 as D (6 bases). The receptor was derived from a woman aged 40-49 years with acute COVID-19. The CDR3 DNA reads TGTGCCAGCAGGCGAGACAGGAACTCTGGAAACACCATATATTTT. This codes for CASRRDRNSGNTIYF.